The next 14 T cell receptor beta chains were all read from a single sample in a study of spatial heterogeneity in lung cancer. One entry per CDR3 protein, called by TCRdb with MiXCR from the 5' RACE reads. The repertoire includes about 40,000 distinct CDR3 sequences, less than 5.5% of them detected once, and less than 30% sits in the top ten. The time point here: sample taken at primary tumor resection. Whole RNA came from tumor, nontumor lung or frozen PBMC and was sequenced without being sorted. The sample was PBMCs, taken at surgery. The receptors originated from a female donor with early-stage non-small cell lung cancer.

Many counts were recorded for this clonotype. This sequence joins TRBV2 and TRBJ2-7; 8 positions match TRBD1. V lost 2 bases to trimming and J lost 5 bases; unmatched junction nucleotides: 5. The germline V gene encodes CDR1 SNHLY and CDR2 FYNNEI. This CDR3 contains 14 residues. The CDR3 bases are TGTGCCAGCAGTGAAAGGACAGGGACCCACGAGCAGTACTTC. Amino acids: CASSERTGTHEQYF. The full variable domain, with the rest looked up from reference TRBV2 and TRBJ2-7, is EPEVTQTPSHQVTQMGQEVILRCVPISNHLYFYWYRQILGQKVEFLVSFYNNEISEKSEIFDDQFSVERPDGSNFTLKIRSTKLEDSAMYFCASSERTGTHEQYFGPGTRLTVT.

This clonotype has at least ten counts. The genes are TRBV20-1 and TRBJ2-3; D is perhaps TRBD1 (6 bases). The germline V and J ends were trimmed by 5 bases and 6 bases, with 18 bases remaining between them. Germline CDR1 and CDR2: DFQATT and SNEGSKA (reference sequence). There are 14 residues in the CDR3. For the CDR3, the DNA is TGCAGTGCTCGACAGGAAGGAAGGGGGGATACGCAGTATTTT. Translation gives CSARQEGRGDTQYF.

This clonotype has at least ten counts. The V call is TRBV5-1, the J call TRBJ2-5, with D possibly TRBD2 on 6 matching bases. CDR3 size: 15 residues. CDR1 is SGHRS, CDR2 YFSETQ, per germline. The ends were cut back, 5 bases at V and 0 bases at J, with 14 bases in the middle. The CDR3 protein is CASSLGRGNQETQYF. The CDR3 DNA sequence: TGCGCCAGCAGTCTCGGCCGGGGGAACCAAGAGACCCAGTACTTC.

This rearrangement joins TRBV7-2 to TRBJ2-7; 8 bases match TRBD1. Unmatched junction bases numbered 13, after V lost 4 bases and J lost 5 bases. The CDR3 is made up of 16 amino acids. Germline CDR1 reads SGHTA; CDR2 reads FQGNSA. CDR3 nucleotides: TGTGCCAGCAGCTCCAAAGACCGGGACAGGAACCACGAGCAGTACTTC. This gives the protein CASSSKDRDRNHEQYF.

This clonotype was seen ten or more times. The V gene is TRBV12-3 or TRBV12-4, the J gene TRBJ2-7; 10 positions agree with TRBD1. The ends lost 6 bases at V and 3 bases at J; junction bases unmatched: 11. This CDR3 region has 16 residues. The CDR3 DNA is TGTGCCAGCAGACGGACAGGGGGTTCTCCGGGCTACGAGCAGTACTTC. Protein: CASRRTGGSPGYEQYF.

This clonotype has ten or more counts. This chain joins TRBV7-2 and TRBJ2-5; D is perhaps TRBD1 (6 bases). V lost 5 bases, J lost 4 bases, and 11 bases lay in between. The CDR3 consists of 13 residues. Per the germline V gene, CDR1 is SGHTA and CDR2 is FQGNSA. For the CDR3, the DNA is TGTGCCAGCAGCGCCCAGACAGGAGAGACCCAGTACTTC. It translates to CASSAQTGETQYF.

This clonotype was seen a handful of times. The chain combines TRBV9 with TRBJ1-3; unclear D gene. The CDR3 runs 16 residues. Trimming took 0 bases from V and 3 from J, leaving 13 bases between them. Germline V lookup: CDR1 SGDLS, CDR2 YYNGEE. The CDR3 DNA is TGTGCCAGCAGCGTAGCCTCGGCCCCAGGTGGAAACACCATATATTTT. It is translated as CASSVASAPGGNTIYF.

The CDR3 sequence: CASSITSAETQYF. The CDR3 nucleotides read TGTGCCAGCAGCATCACTAGCGCGGAGACCCAGTACTTC. The V call is TRBV7-3, the J call TRBJ2-5; the match to TRBD2 covers 7 bases. From germline, CDR1 is SGHTA and CDR2 FQGTGA. There are 13 residues in the CDR3. V lost 5 bases and J lost 5; bases outside the gene matches: 5.

The chain joins TRBV7-2 to TRBJ1-5; tentative D call: TRBD1 (5 bases). Per the germline V gene, CDR1 is SGHTA and CDR2 is FQGNSA. The CDR3 contains 15 residues. Trimming shortened V by 2 bases and J by 0 bases, and 8 bases separated the two germline ends. CDR3 sequence: CASSLSGGSNQPQHF. CDR3 sequence (DNA): TGTGCCAGCAGCTTAAGCGGGGGTAGCAATCAGCCCCAGCATTTT.

This clonotype occurred many times. At one end the junction does not follow the germline gene, possibly because of a read error. The chain uses TRBV7-9 and TRBJ2-3; 11 bases map to TRBD2. The CDR3 is made up of 17 amino acids. The germline V gene encodes CDR1 SEHNR and CDR2 FQNEAQ (reference sequence). The CDR3 DNA is TGTGCCAACAGCATCGGACTAGCGGGCCGGATCTCTGGTACGCAGTATTTT. It codes for CANSIGLAGRISGTQYF. The entire variable domain, with the rest obtained from reference TRBV7-9 and TRBJ2-3, is as follows: DTGVSQNPRHKITKRGQNVTFRCDPISEHNRLYWYRQTLGQGPEFLTYFQNEAQLEKSRLLSDRFSAERPKGSFSTLEIQRTEQGDSAMYLCANSIGLAGRISGTQYFGPGTRLTVL.

In this sample, this clonotype turned up many times. The J gene is TRBJ2-1, the V gene TRBV11-2; D is ambiguous. Germline V gene lookup returns CDR1 SGHAT and CDR2 FQNNGV. The CDR3 consists of 17 residues. The V end was cut by 2 bases, the J end by 4 bases, with 18 bases between. The CDR3 DNA sequence: TGTGCCAGCAGCTTACGGGCTCGGGCCGACTCGTACAATGAGCAGTTCTTC. Encoded protein: CASSLRARADSYNEQFF.

The rearrangement links TRBV11-2 to TRBJ2-5, with 8 bases lining up with TRBD1. Losses at the gene ends were 5 bases for V and 2 bases for J; bases not matched to a gene: 4. CDR1 and CDR2 from the germline V gene are SGHAT and FQNNGV. The CDR3 covers 14 residues. The CDR3 loop is CASSPTGGQETQYF. As DNA, the CDR3 is TGTGCCAGCAGCCCTACAGGGGGGCAAGAGACCCAGTACTTC.

This clonotype appeared many times. This chain links TRBV10-3 with TRBJ2-7; no clear D. V was clipped by 4 bases and J by 3 bases, with 10 bases between them. This CDR3 comprises 13 residues. CDR1 is ENHRY and CDR2 is SYGVKD in the germline V gene. The CDR3 bases are TGTGCCATCAGTGGTGGAGTGAGCTACGAGCAGTACTTC. This translates into CAISGGVSYEQYF.

The chain links TRBV6-5 to TRBJ2-3; 8 nucleotides match TRBD2. The CDR3 covers 16 residues. The germline V gene encodes CDR1 MNHEY and CDR2 SVGAGI. The V segment lost 6 bases and the J segment 5 bases; nucleotides outside the gene matches: 13. CDR3 region: CASSPSEGLGRDTQYF. The CDR3 coding sequence is TGTGCCAGCAGCCCGAGTGAGGGACTAGGCCGAGATACGCAGTATTTT.